What follows are 15 T cell receptor beta chains derived from one specimen sequenced in a study of response to subunit inactivated influenza vaccine. TCRdb passed the RT-PCR reads through MiXCR, listing each CDR3 protein once. The sample consists of roughly 630,000 distinct CDR3 sequences, 13% to 15% of them appearing once. The material sequenced was PBMCs from blood, taken 14 to 15 days before vaccination. These receptors all come from a man aged 45-60 years who received an inactivated influenza vaccine.

The chain employs TRBV6-4 and TRBJ1-6, with D perhaps TRBD1 (6 bases). Trimming removed 7 bases at V and 10 bases at J, with 20 bases between. Germline V gene data show CDR1 as MRHNA and CDR2 as SNTAGT. The CDR3 is 15 amino acids. CDR3 DNA sequence: TGTGCCAGCAAATCACAGGGCGATGGCGGCTCACCCCTCCACTTT. It yields the protein CASKSQGDGGSPLHF.

This clonotype was seen at least ten times. The gene calls are TRBV6-5 and TRBJ1-3; the D gene is possibly TRBD1 (5 bases). Germline V gene lookup returns CDR1 MNHEY and CDR2 SVGAGI. V dropped 2 bases and J dropped 4 bases, with 12 bases sitting between them. The CDR3 covers 15 residues. CDR3 in amino acids: CASSYGAGSGNTIYF. CDR3 DNA sequence: TGTGCCAGCAGTTACGGGGCAGGGTCCGGAAACACCATATATTTT.

The chain has TRBV6-2 or TRBV6-3 and TRBJ2-1; 9 bases agree with TRBD2. Germline loops: CDR1 MNHEY, CDR2 SVGEGT. The CDR3 runs to 14 residues. Losses at the gene ends were 3 bases for V and 9 bases for J; bases not matched to a gene: 6. The CDR3 here is CASSYSSGISEQFF. The CDR3 DNA reads as TGTGCCAGCAGTTATTCTAGCGGGATTTCTGAGCAGTTCTTC.

The rearrangement uses TRBV20-1 and TRBJ1-1; 9 bases agree with TRBD1. The CDR3 is 12 amino acids. Per germline, CDR1 DFQATT and CDR2 SNEGSKA (reference sequence). With 3 bases clipped from V and 7 bases from J, the junction kept 3 bases outside the gene matches. The CDR3 reads CSARVGQGEAFF. The CDR3 DNA reads TGCAGTGCTAGGGTGGGACAGGGTGAAGCTTTCTTT.

In this sample, this clonotype turned up many times. The chain links TRBV27 to TRBJ2-1; 12 nucleotides agree with TRBD2. Germline V gene lookup returns CDR1 MNHEY and CDR2 SMNVEV (reference sequence). CDR3 length: 17 amino acids. The ends lost 8 bases at V and 9 bases at J; junction bases unmatched: 17. The DNA of the CDR3 is TGTGCCAGCCTAAGACTAGCGGGAGTTGGGCGGGGGGGTGAGCAGTTCTTC. Translated: CASLRLAGVGRGGEQFF.

The chain joins TRBV28 to TRBJ2-3; D is unresolved. CDR3 length: 14 residues. Trimming removed 5 bases from V and 2 bases from J, with 11 bases in between. The germline V gene encodes CDR1 MDHEN and CDR2 SYDVKM. The CDR3 here is CASSRLYNTDTQYF. The CDR3 nucleotides are TGTGCCAGCAGTCGCCTCTACAACACAGATACGCAGTATTTT. Variable domain in full (rest from reference TRBV28 and TRBJ2-3): DVKVTQSSRYLVKRTGEKVFLECVQDMDHENMFWYRQDPGLGLRLIYFSYDVKMKEKGDIPEGYSVSREKKERFSLILESASTNQTSMYLCASSRLYNTDTQYFGPGTRLTVL.

The chain has TRBV29-1 and TRBJ2-6; D uncertain. CDR1 is SQVTM and CDR2 is ANQGSEA in the germline V gene. The length of the CDR3 is 13 residues. V shed 7 bases and J shed 2 bases, with 9 bases lying between them. The CDR3 reads CSGSLAGANVLTF. The DNA for the CDR3 is TGCAGCGGGTCATTGGCTGGGGCCAACGTCCTGACTTTC.

The chain joins TRBV15 to TRBJ2-7; 8 bases map to TRBD1. Germline lookup yields CDR1 LNHNV and CDR2 YYDKDF (reference sequence). The CDR3 has 13 amino acids. The junction had 5 bases not matched to a gene; V was cut back by 1 base and J by 9 bases. The CDR3 loop is CATSRAPGTGQYF. In nucleotides, the CDR3 is TGTGCCACCAGCAGAGCACCCGGGACAGGGCAGTACTTC.

This clonotype showed up many times. This sequence joins TRBV12-3 or TRBV12-4 and TRBJ2-7; no clear D gene. CDR3 length: 13 residues. Trimming cost V 1 base and J 2 bases, with 6 bases left between them. CDR3 DNA: TGTGCCAGCAGTTTAGGGCAGACCTACGAGCAGTACTTC. It translates to CASSLGQTYEQYF.

This clonotype was counted only a few times. J is TRBJ1-2 and V is TRBV5-1; TRBD1 agrees at 8 bases. The trim removed 4 bases at V and 6 bases at J, leaving 11 bases unmatched. The CDR3 covers 15 residues. CDR1 is SGHRS, CDR2 YFSETQ, per germline. CDR3 bases: TGCGCCAGCAGCGGTGATATACAGGGGGGGAATGGCTACACCTTC. Translating gives CASSGDIQGGNGYTF. Drawing the rest from reference TRBV5-1 and TRBJ1-2, the complete variable domain is KAGVTQTPRYLIKTRGQQVTLSCSPISGHRSVSWYQQTPGQGLQFLFEYFSETQRNKGNFPGRFSGRQFSNSRSEMNVSTLELGDSALYLCASSGDIQGGNGYTFGSGTRLTVV.

V is TRBV15 and J is TRBJ1-1; D perhaps matches TRBD1 (5 bases). The CDR3 spans 15 residues. V dropped 4 bases and J dropped 5 bases, with 17 bases sitting between them. Germline V gene data show CDR1 as LNHNV and CDR2 as YYDKDF (reference sequence). Written as DNA, the CDR3 is TGTGCCACCAGCAAAAACCCAGGGTTGCAGACTGAAGCTTTCTTT. Its protein is CATSKNPGLQTEAFF.

The rearrangement links TRBV6-4 to TRBJ2-1; TRBD2 matches 11 bases. Per germline, CDR1 MRHNA and CDR2 SNTAGT. The trim removed 4 bases at V and 5 bases at J, leaving 7 bases unmatched. The CDR3 totals 16 residues. CDR3 sequence (DNA): TGTGCCAGCAGTGCCCGACTAGCGGGAAGCCACAATGAGCAGTTCTTC. Residues: CASSARLAGSHNEQFF.

V and J are TRBV20-1 and TRBJ2-1; 8 nucleotides agree with TRBD1. Trimming cost V 3 bases and J 3 bases; bases outside gene matches: 4. The germline V gene has CDR1 DFQATT and CDR2 SNEGSKA (reference sequence). This CDR3 has 14 amino acids. The CDR3 DNA sequence: TGCAGTGCTAGCTCTGGACAGGGCTACAATGAGCAGTTCTTC. Its protein product is CSASSGQGYNEQFF.

This clonotype occurred a few times. The rearrangement uses TRBV20-1 and TRBJ1-1; D is unresolved. V was pared by 0 bases and J by 4 bases, with 9 bases between. Germline CDR1 and CDR2: DFQATT and SNEGSKA (reference sequence). This CDR3 is built from 13 residues. In nucleotides, the CDR3 is TGCAGTGCTAGAGATAACGAGAGCACTGAAGCTTTCTTT. This translates into CSARDNESTEAFF.

This clonotype was detected a few times. The chain has TRBV29-1 and TRBJ2-5; D possibly uses TRBD1 or TRBD2 (5 bases each). V lost 5 bases, J lost 0 bases, and 10 bases lay in between. This CDR3 comprises 13 residues. The germline V gene has CDR1 SQVTM and CDR2 ANQGSEA. The CDR3, as DNA: TGCAGCGTTCTGGGGGTCCACCAAGAGACCCAGTACTTC. Translated, it gives CSVLGVHQETQYF.